This T cell receptor (beta chain) was retrieved from a study of T cell repertoires in cytomegalovirus infection. Study in general: HLA-B-restricted CMV epitopes that are well studied were used alongside recently identified HLA-C-restricted ones. Matching HLA type and CMV infection were both indicated by public TCR beta signatures. The study's findings and limits: Using cumulative public TCR beta family frequency, the authors identified those who carried CMV together with the relevant HLA. Ex vivo responses were dominated by HLA-C-restricted CMV-specific TCR beta clonotypes.

Comments on this clonotype: Antigen specificity is unknown.

TCRdb ran MiXCR on the reads and lists one entry per CDR3 protein. This sample has some 800,000 distinct CDR3 sequences, with roughly 29% found just once. The TCR comes from a human donor in good health (CMV status not recorded). Some clones in this sample may be carry-over from other donors' samples. Sequencing used cultured CD8+ T cells from PBMCs, obtained from culture after CMV antigen stimulation.

The CDR3 is CASSLTPGQGARTNEKLFF. DNA of the CDR3: TGTGCCAGCAGTTTGACCCCAGGACAGGGGGCGAGAACTAATGAAAAACTGTTTTTT. The genes are TRBV27 and TRBJ1-4; 11 bases line up with TRBD1. V shed 3 bases, J shed 1 base, and the junction held 10 bases outside the gene matches. Germline-derived CDR1 and CDR2 are MNHEY and SMNVEV (reference sequence). The CDR3 runs 19 residues.